This is a list of T cell receptor beta chains from one sample in a study of CD8+CD57+ T cells in acquired aplastic anemia. TCRdb redid the calling of the reads with MiXCR, one entry per CDR3 protein. The data show about 160,000 distinct CDR3 sequences, about 48% seen once. The specimen was sorted CD4+, CD8+, or CD8+CD57+ T cells (not recorded which) from PBMCs. The receptors were gathered from a human donor with aplastic anemia. CDR3s include the opening cysteine and the closing phenylalanine or tryptophan. D genes are given only for firm matches. The size of a clone is reported for some rows only, either as once, few or many, or as a class for expanded clones.

CDR3aa,CDR3nt,j_gene,d_gene,abundance,v_gene
CASSLWLAGSNEQFF,TGTGCCAGCAGCTTATGGCTAGCGGGATCGAATGAGCAGTTCTTC,TRBJ2-1,TRBD2,-,TRBV7-2
CATSDLTSDEQYF,TGTGCCACCAGTGATTTGACGAGCGACGAGCAGTACTTC,TRBJ2-7,-,-,TRBV24-1
CATSDPGQGNEKLFF,TGTGCCACCAGTGATCCGGGACAGGGCAATGAAAAACTGTTTTTT,TRBJ1-4,TRBD1,-,TRBV24-1
CSADASGRKETQYF,TGCAGTGCTGACGCGAGCGGGAGAAAAGAGACCCAGTACTTC,TRBJ2-5,TRBD2,-,TRBV20-1
CASSYSISGQTYGYTF,TGTGCCAGCAGTTACTCGATTTCGGGCCAGACTTATGGCTACACCTTC,TRBJ1-2,-,few,TRBV6-5
CASSVLGRAGNTIYF,TGTGCCAGCAGTGTACTGGGAAGAGCGGGAAACACCATATATTTT,TRBJ1-3,-,-,TRBV2
CASTPLGSPGEQFF,TGTGCCAGCACCCCATTGGGCTCTCCCGGCGAGCAGTTCTTC,TRBJ2-1,-,-,TRBV27
CASSQEGLAGAHTGELFF,TGCGCCAGCAGCCAAGAGGGACTAGCGGGAGCGCACACCGGGGAGCTGTTTTTT,TRBJ2-2,TRBD2,few,TRBV4-1
CASSYSGGPLETQYF,TGTGCCAGCAGTTACTCGGGAGGGCCGTTAGAGACCCAGTACTTC,TRBJ2-5,TRBD2,many,TRBV6-2/TRBV6-3
CSVVGGDRGGHYGYTF,TGCAGCGTTGTAGGGGGGGACAGGGGAGGTCACTATGGCTACACCTTC,TRBJ1-2,TRBD1,few,TRBV29-1
CATSDLDQETPQHF,TGTGCCACCAGTGATTTGGATCAAGAGACTCCCCAGCATTTT,TRBJ1-5,-,-,TRBV24-1
CAISESERGFAYGYTF,TGTGCCATCAGTGAGTCGGAGAGGGGGTTCGCGTATGGCTACACCTTC,TRBJ1-2,-,-,TRBV10-3
CATSDATLRGSTDTQYF,TGTGCCACCAGTGATGCAACACTCCGGGGTAGCACAGATACGCAGTATTTT,TRBJ2-3,-,-,TRBV24-1
CAISNNRVNTEAFF,TGTGCCATCAGTAACAACAGGGTGAACACTGAAGCTTTCTTT,TRBJ1-1,-,-,TRBV10-3
CASSEPPVGEQFF,TGCGCCAGCAGTGAGCCTCCTGTCGGTGAGCAGTTCTTC,TRBJ2-1,-,-,TRBV10-2
CASSSTSRSNEQFF,TGTGCCAGCTCCTCGACTAGCCGTTCCAATGAGCAGTTCTTC,TRBJ2-1,TRBD2,many,TRBV9
CASSLEGAGYEQYF,TGCGCCAGCAGCTTGGAAGGCGCAGGCTACGAGCAGTACTTC,TRBJ2-7,-,-,TRBV5-1
CASGLVRGQGKNGYTF,TGTGCTAGTGGTTTGGTACGGGGACAGGGTAAGAATGGTTACACCTTC,TRBJ1-2,TRBD1,-,TRBV12-5
CSVQDRSSYEQYF,TGCAGCGTTCAAGACCGGAGCTCCTACGAGCAGTACTTC,TRBJ2-7,-,-,TRBV29-1
CASSFPETTEAFF,TGTGCCAGCAGCTTCCCGGAAACCACTGAAGCTTTCTTT,TRBJ1-1,-,-,TRBV11-3
CASSGSDRLNQPQHF,TGCGCCAGCAGTGGGTCGGACAGACTCAATCAGCCCCAGCATTTT,TRBJ1-5,-,many,TRBV10-2
CSAYQGAETQYF,TGCAGTGCTTACCAGGGGGCGGAGACCCAGTACTTC,TRBJ2-5,TRBD1,-,TRBV20-1
CSARAGGSGANVLTF,TGCAGTGCTAGGGCAGGTGGTTCTGGGGCCAACGTCCTGACTTTC,TRBJ2-6,-,few,TRBV20-1
CASSQEDGNTEAFF,TGCGCCAGCAGCCAAGAGGACGGCAACACTGAAGCTTTCTTT,TRBJ1-1,-,many,TRBV4-1